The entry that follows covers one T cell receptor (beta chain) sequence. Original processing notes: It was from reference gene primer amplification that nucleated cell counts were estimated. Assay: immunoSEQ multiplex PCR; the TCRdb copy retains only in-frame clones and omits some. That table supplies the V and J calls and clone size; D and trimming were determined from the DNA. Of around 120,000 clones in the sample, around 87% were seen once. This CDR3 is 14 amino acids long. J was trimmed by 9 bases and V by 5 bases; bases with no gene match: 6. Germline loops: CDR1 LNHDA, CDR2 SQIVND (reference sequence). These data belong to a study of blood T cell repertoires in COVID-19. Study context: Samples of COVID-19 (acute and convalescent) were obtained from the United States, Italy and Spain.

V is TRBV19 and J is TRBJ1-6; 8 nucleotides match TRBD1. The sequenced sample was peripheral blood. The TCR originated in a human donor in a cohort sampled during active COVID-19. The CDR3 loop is CASSQGQVRSPLHF. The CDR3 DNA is TGTGCCAGTAGTCAGGGACAGGTGCGTTCACCCCTCCACTTT.